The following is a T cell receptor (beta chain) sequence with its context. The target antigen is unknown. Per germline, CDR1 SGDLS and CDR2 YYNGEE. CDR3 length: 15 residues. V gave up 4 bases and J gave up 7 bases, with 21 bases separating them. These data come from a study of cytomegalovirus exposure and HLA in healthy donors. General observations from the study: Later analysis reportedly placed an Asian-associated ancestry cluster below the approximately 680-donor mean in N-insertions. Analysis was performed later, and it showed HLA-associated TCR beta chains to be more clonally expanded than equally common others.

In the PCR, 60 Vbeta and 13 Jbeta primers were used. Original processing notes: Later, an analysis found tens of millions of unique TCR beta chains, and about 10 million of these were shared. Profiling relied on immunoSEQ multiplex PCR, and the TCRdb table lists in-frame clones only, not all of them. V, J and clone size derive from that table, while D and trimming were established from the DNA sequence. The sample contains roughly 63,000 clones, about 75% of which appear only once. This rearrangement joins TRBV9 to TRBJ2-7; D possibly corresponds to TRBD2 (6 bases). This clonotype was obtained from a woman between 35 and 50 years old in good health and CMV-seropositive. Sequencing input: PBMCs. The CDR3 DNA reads TGTGCCAGCAGCTCAGCGAGCGGGCCCCTGGAAGAGCAGTACTTC. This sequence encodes CASSSASGPLEEQYF.